This T cell receptor beta chain was identified during a study of T cell responses to AZD1222 COVID-19 vaccine. Here immunoSEQ multiplex PCR was the method, and the copy in TCRdb shows in-frame clones only, minus some. The profile covers about 50,000 clones, with 80% to 90% appearing a single time and about 14% taken by the ten largest. About this clone itself: Its antigen is as yet unknown.

CDR1 is SGHTA, CDR2 FQGTGA, per germline. V lost 3 bases, J lost 7 bases, and 16 bases lay in between. The CDR3 runs to 14 residues. Study conclusions and caveats: When two AZD1222 doses had been given, Spike-specific TCR breadth and depth rose. Donors were largely white British and mainly female; clonal diversity was possibly underestimated.

The sample consisted of peripheral blood, taken on day 0 of AZD1222 vaccination. The TCR comes from an adult in good health. The rearrangement links TRBV7-3 to TRBJ2-7; D might be TRBD2 (6 bases). The CDR3 spells CASSFAGYGKEQYF. The DNA for the CDR3 is TGTGCCAGCAGCTTCGCGGGATACGGGAAGGAGCAGTACTTC.